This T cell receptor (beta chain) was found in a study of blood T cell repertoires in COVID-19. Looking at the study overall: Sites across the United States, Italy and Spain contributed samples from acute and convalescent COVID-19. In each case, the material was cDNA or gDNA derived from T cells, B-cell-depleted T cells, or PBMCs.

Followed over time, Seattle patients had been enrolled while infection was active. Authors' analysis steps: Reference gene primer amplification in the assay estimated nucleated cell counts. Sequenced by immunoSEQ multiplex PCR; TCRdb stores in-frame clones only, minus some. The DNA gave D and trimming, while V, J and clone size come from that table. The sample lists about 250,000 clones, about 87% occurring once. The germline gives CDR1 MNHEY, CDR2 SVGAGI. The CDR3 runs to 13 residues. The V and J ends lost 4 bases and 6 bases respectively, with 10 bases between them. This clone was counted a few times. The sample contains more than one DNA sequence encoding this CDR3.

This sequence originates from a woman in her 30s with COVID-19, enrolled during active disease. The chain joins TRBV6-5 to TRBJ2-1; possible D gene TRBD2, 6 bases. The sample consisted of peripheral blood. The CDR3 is CASSSGTFNEQFF. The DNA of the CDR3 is TGTGCCAGCAGTTCCGGGACTTTCAATGAGCAGTTCTTC.